This record covers a single T cell receptor beta chain. The target antigen is unknown. The germline CDR1 and CDR2 sequences are MDHEN and SYDVKM. The CDR3 runs to 18 residues. This record comes from a study of CXCR3-negative and CXCR3-positive naive CD8 T cells. On the study more broadly: Roughly 1.5 +/- 0.3 million TRB reads came from each library, giving about 140 million in total.

Each CD8+ T cell subset was sorted in triplicate, over 250,000 cells each. CD45RO-CCR7+CD27+CD95- marked naive CD8+ T cells. The study's findings and limits: TRBV-TRBJ usage matched between naive CXCR3-negative and CXCR3-positive cells but not between memory cells. CXCR3-positive naive cells had more hydrophobic TRB CDR3s than CXCR3-negative naive cells.

UMI-tagged TRB cDNA libraries were built via 5' RACE. TCRdb reprocessed the 5' RACE reads and reports one entry per CDR3 protein, with no DNA. The listing records 84,000 or so distinct CDR3 sequences. The source material was naive CXCR3+ CD8+ T cells from blood. Subset reported: CD45RO-CCR7+CD27+CD95- naive CD8+ T cells expressing CXCR3 (TNR3+). This chain uses TRBV28 with TRBJ2-1; as DNA is missing, the TRBD1 call by TCRdb cannot be tested. This receptor was obtained from a human donor in good health. Some clones in this sample may be carry-over from other donors' samples. CDR3 in amino acids: CASSPADSEKTYNNEQFF.